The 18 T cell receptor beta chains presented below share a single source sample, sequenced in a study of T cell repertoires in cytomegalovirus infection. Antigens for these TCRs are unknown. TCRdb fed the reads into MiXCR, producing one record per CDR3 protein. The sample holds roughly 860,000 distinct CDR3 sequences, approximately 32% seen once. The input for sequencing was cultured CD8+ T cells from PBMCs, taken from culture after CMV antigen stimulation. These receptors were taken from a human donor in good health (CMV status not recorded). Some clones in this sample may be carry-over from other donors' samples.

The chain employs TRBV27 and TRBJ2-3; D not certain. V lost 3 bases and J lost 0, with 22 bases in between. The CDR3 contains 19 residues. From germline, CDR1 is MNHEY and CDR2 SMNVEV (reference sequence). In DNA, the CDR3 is TGTGCCAGCAGTTTTGTGGGAACAGAGTATTATGCTAGCACAGATACGCAGTATTTT. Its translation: CASSFVGTEYYASTDTQYF.

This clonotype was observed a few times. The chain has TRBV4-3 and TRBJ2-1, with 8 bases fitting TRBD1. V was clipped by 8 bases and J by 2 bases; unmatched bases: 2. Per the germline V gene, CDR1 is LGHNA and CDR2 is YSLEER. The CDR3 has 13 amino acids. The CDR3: CASGTGTYNEQFF. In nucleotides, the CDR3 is TGCGCCAGCGGGACAGGAACCTACAATGAGCAGTTCTTC.

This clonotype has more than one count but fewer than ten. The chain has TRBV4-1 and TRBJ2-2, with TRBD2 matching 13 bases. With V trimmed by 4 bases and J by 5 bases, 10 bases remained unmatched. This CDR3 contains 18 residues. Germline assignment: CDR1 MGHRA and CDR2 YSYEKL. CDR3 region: CASSREPLAGGWTGELFF. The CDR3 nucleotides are TGCGCCAGCAGCCGAGAACCACTAGCGGGGGGGTGGACCGGGGAGCTGTTTTTT.

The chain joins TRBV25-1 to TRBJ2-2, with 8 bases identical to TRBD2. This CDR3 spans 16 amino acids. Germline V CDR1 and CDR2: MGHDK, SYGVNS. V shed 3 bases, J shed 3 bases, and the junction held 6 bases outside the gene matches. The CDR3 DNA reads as TGTGCCAGCAGTGACCCCCCGGGAGGGCACACCGGGGAGCTGTTTTTT. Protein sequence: CASSDPPGGHTGELFF.

The CDR3 sequence is CASKGTQGNQPQHF. In DNA, the CDR3 is TGTGCCAGTAAGGGAACTCAGGGCAATCAGCCCCAGCATTTT. The V and J genes are TRBV19 and TRBJ1-5; no clear D. CDR1 and CDR2 from the germline V gene are LNHDA and SQIVND (reference sequence). Deletions cut 7 bases from V and 2 bases from J, with 12 bases between. CDR3 length: 14 amino acids.

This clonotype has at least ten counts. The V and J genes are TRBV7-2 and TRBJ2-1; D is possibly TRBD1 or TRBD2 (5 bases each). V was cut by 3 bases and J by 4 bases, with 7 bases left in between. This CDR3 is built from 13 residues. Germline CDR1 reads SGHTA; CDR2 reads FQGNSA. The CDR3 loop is CASSFEGYNEQFF. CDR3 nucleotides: TGTGCCAGCAGCTTCGAGGGGTACAATGAGCAGTTCTTC.

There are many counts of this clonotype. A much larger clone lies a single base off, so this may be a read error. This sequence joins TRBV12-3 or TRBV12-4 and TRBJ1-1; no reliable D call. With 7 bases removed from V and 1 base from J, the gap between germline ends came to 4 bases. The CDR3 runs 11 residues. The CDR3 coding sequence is TGTGCCAGCACCTCGAACACTGAAGCTTTCTTT. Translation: CASTSNTEAFF.

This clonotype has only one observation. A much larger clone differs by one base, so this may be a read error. The CDR3 sequence: CASSSDTWTHYDYTF. The CDR3 DNA sequence: TGTGCCAGCAGCTCGGATACGTGGACACACTATGACTACACCTTC. The V gene is TRBV7-6, the J gene TRBJ1-2; D is possibly TRBD1 (5 bases). Per the germline V gene, CDR1 is SGHVS and CDR2 is FNYEAQ. This CDR3 region has 15 residues.

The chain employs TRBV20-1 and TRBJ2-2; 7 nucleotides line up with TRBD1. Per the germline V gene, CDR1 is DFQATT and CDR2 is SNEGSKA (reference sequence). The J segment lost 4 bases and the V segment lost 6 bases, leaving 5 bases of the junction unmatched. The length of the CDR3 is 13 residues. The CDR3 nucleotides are TGCAGTGCCCCAGGGGGTTTCACCGGGGAGCTGTTTTTT. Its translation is CSAPGGFTGELFF.

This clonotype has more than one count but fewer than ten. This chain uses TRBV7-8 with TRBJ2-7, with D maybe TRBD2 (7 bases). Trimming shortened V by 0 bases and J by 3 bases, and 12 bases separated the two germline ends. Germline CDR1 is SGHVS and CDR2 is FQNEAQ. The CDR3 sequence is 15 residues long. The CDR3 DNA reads TGTGCCAGCAGCTTAGCGGGGGGGGCGCACTACGAGCAGTACTTC. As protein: CASSLAGGAHYEQYF.

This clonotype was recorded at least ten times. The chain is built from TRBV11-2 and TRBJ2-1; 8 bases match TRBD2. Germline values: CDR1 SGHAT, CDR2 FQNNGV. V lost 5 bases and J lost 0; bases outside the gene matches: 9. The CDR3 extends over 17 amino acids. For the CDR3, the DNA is TGTGCCAGCAGCGCGACGACTAGCGCTAGCTCCTACAATGAGCAGTTCTTC. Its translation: CASSATTSASSYNEQFF.

The CDR3 is CASGQNGGSYNEQFF. CDR3 bases: TGTGCCAGCGGCCAGAACGGGGGCTCCTACAATGAGCAGTTCTTC. This chain uses TRBV7-2 with TRBJ2-1; D is possibly TRBD2 (6 bases). The CDR3 spans 15 residues. Germline V gene data show CDR1 as SGHTA and CDR2 as FQGNSA. Between the trimmed V and J ends, which lost 8 bases and 0 bases, there was a span of 14 bases.

The CDR3 spells CAISGDNPDTQYF. The CDR3 DNA sequence: TGTGCCATCAGTGGAGACAACCCAGATACGCAGTATTTT. The chain joins TRBV10-3 to TRBJ2-3; no clear D. Trimming cost V 4 bases and J 4 bases, with 9 bases left between them. The CDR3 extends over 13 amino acids. Germline lookup yields CDR1 ENHRY and CDR2 SYGVKD.

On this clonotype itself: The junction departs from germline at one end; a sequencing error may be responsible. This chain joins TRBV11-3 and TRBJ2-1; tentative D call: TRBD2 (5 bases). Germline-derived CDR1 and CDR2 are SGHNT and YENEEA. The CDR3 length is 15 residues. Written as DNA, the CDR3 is TGTGTCAGCAGCTTAGCGTGGAGCTCCTACAATGAGCAGTTCTTC. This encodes CVSSLAWSSYNEQFF.

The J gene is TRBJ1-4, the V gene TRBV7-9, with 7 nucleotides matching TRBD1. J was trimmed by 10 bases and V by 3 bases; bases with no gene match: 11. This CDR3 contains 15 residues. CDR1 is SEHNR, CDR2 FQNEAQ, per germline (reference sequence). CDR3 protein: CASSFDRERLGKLFF. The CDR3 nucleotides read TGTGCCAGCAGCTTTGACAGGGAACGATTGGGAAAACTGTTTTTT.

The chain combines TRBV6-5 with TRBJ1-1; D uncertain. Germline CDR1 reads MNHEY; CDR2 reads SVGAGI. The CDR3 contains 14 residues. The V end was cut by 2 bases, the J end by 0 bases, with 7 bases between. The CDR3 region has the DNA TGTGCCAGCAGTTACGGGATCATGAACACTGAAGCTTTCTTT. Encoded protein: CASSYGIMNTEAFF.

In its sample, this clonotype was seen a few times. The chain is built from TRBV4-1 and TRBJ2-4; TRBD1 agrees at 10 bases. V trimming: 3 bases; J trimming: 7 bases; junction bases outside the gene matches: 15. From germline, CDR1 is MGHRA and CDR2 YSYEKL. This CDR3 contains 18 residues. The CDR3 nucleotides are TGCGCCAGCAGCCAGGGACAGGGGACTATCCCTTGGTTGAACATTCAGTACTTC. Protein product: CASSQGQGTIPWLNIQYF.

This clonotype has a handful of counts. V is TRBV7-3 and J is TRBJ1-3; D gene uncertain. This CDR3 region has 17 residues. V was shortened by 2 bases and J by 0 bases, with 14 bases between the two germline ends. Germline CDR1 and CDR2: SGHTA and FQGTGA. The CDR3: CASSLEGSTSSGNTIYF. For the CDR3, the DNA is TGTGCCAGCAGCTTAGAGGGCAGCACAAGCTCTGGAAACACCATATATTTT.